Below, 9 T cell receptor beta chains from the same sample are listed, as sequenced in a study of regulatory T cells in long-lasting Graves disease. Combining iRepertoire HTBI primers with Arm-PCR of CDR3 regions, the authors built TCR beta libraries. MiXCR was run by TCRdb on the multiplex PCR reads, yielding one entry per CDR3 protein. The table has roughly 500,000 distinct CDR3 sequences, around a fifth seen once. Time point described: persistent/refractory GD, antithyroid drugs over 5 years with positive TRAb. Scientists built the TCR library using RNA that was extracted from PBMCs. Sequencing was performed on peripheral blood mononuclear cells (PBMCs), taken when the disease was refractory, from a patient treated with antithyroid drugs. The receptors derive from a female donor with Graves disease.

This clonotype was recorded at least ten times. The CDR3 reads CASSLGGGSSSYNSPLHF. The DNA of the CDR3 is TGTGCCAGCAGCTTAGGTGGAGGATCGAGCTCCTATAATTCACCCCTCCACTTT. The chain uses TRBV13 and TRBJ1-6; D is unresolved. V gave up 0 bases and J gave up 0 bases, with 12 bases separating them. Germline V lookup: CDR1 PRHDT, CDR2 FYEKMQ (reference sequence). The CDR3 contains 18 residues. The entire variable domain, with the rest obtained from reference TRBV13 and TRBJ1-6, is as follows: AAGVIQSPRHLIKEKRETATLKCYPIPRHDTVYWYQQGPGQDPQFLISFYEKMQSDKGSIPDRFSAQQFSDYHSELNMSSLELGDSALYFCASSLGGGSSSYNSPLHFGNGTRLTVT.

In this sample, this clonotype turned up many times. The J gene is TRBJ2-5, the V gene TRBV20-1; 11 bases are a match to TRBD2. The CDR3 sequence is 17 residues long. Per germline, CDR1 DFQATT and CDR2 SNEGSKA (reference sequence). The ends lost 5 bases at V and 1 base at J; junction bases unmatched: 12. CDR3 bases: TGCAGTGCTGGAGTATTAGCGGGGGGGTTCCCCCAAGAGACCCAGTACTTC. Amino acids: CSAGVLAGGFPQETQYF.

Only a few counts were recorded for this clonotype. The chain carries TRBV20-1 and TRBJ2-3, with a weak D call TRBD2 (6 bases). Germline assignment: CDR1 DFQATT and CDR2 SNEGSKA (reference sequence). The CDR3 loop spans 13 amino acids. V was trimmed by 1 base and J by 9 bases, leaving 14 bases between them. The CDR3 sequence is CSARGHAGTTQYF. For the CDR3, the DNA is TGCAGTGCTAGAGGCCACGCGGGAACAACGCAGTATTTT.

This clonotype was recorded many times. The chain combines TRBV19 with TRBJ2-5; D is uncertain. The CDR3 has 13 amino acids. Germline-derived CDR1 and CDR2 are LNHDA and SQIVND (reference sequence). V was cut by 1 base and J by 3 bases, with 6 bases left in between. DNA for the CDR3: TGTGCCAGTAGTATAGGCCGAGAAGAGACCCAGTACTTC. Protein: CASSIGREETQYF.

On this clonotype itself: Possible read error: a much larger clone is one base away. This chain uses TRBV6-2 or TRBV6-3 with TRBJ1-2, with 8 bases matching TRBD1. With 11 bases clipped from V and 7 bases from J, the junction kept 9 bases outside the gene matches. The germline CDR1 and CDR2 sequences are MNHEY and SVGEGT. The CDR3 has 12 amino acids. The CDR3 bases are TGTGCCGGCAAGGACAGGGAGGGTGGCTACACCTTC. Its translation is CAGKDREGGYTF.

This clonotype turned up a few times. V usage is TRBV11-2 and J usage is TRBJ1-1; the match to TRBD1 covers 11 bases. The germline V gene encodes CDR1 SGHAT and CDR2 FQNNGV. Trimming cost V 5 bases and J 1 base; bases outside gene matches: 6. This CDR3 spans 16 amino acids. CDR3 residues: CASSQDRGLGNTEAFF. The CDR3 DNA sequence: TGTGCCAGCAGCCAGGACAGGGGGCTGGGGAACACTGAAGCTTTCTTT.

This clonotype was seen a handful of times. The V call is TRBV18, the J call TRBJ1-4; weak D call: TRBD1 (5 bases). CDR3 length: 14 residues. In germline, CDR1 is KGHSH, CDR2 LQKENI. V was trimmed by 6 bases and J by 6 bases, leaving 14 bases between them. The DNA for the CDR3 is TGTGCCAGCTCGGAGGGGTTATCAGATGAAAAACTGTTTTTT. Protein product: CASSEGLSDEKLFF.

This clonotype was detected a few times. The V gene is TRBV7-3, the J gene TRBJ2-2; D is undetermined. This CDR3 has 15 residues. Germline CDR1 and CDR2: SGHTA and FQGTGA. V was trimmed by 3 bases and J by 5 bases, leaving 13 bases between them. The CDR3 is CASSFGATKTGELFF. DNA for the CDR3: TGTGCCAGCAGCTTTGGTGCTACTAAAACCGGGGAGCTGTTTTTT.

This clonotype was seen more than once but under ten times. V gene TRBV20-1 combines with J gene TRBJ2-7, with 9 bases matching TRBD2. Germline CDR1 is DFQATT and CDR2 is SNEGSKA (reference sequence). The CDR3 runs 15 residues. Trimming cost V 1 base and J 2 bases; bases outside gene matches: 6. The CDR3 sequence: CSARALRGGPYEQYF. DNA for the CDR3: TGCAGTGCTAGAGCCCTGCGGGGGGGACCCTACGAGCAGTACTTC.